Listed below are T cell receptor beta chains from one sample, sequenced in a study of T cell repertoires in aging, cancer and after chemotherapy. Using its own MiXCR run on the multiplex PCR reads, TCRdb lists one record per CDR3 protein. The profile shows 8,000 to 10,000 distinct CDR3 sequences, roughly 32% of them singletons. Sequencing input: blood. The source of these receptors is a human donor in good health. The CDR3 runs from the conserved cysteine through the conserved F or W. The order of the fields is CDR3 protein, clone size, V gene. A row's size may be missing; if present it is once, few, many or a size class.

CDR3 protein: CASSYGAAPFQETQYF
clone size: few
V gene: TRBV6-5

CDR3 protein: CASSLDRNEKLFF
clone size: .
V gene: TRBV7-6

CDR3 protein: CSVAIGTASYEQYF
clone size: medium-sized
V gene: TRBV29-1

CDR3 protein: CSARLAGTDTQYF
clone size: .
V gene: TRBV20-1

CDR3 protein: CARSPDRDYVPQYGYTF
clone size: .
V gene: TRBV5-3

CDR3 protein: CASSLTGGGSTDTQYF
clone size: .
V gene: TRBV18

CDR3 protein: CASGSYGQKNNEKLFF
clone size: .
V gene: TRBV27

CDR3 protein: CASRSPGTGGGDEQFF
clone size: few
V gene: TRBV6-2/TRBV6-3

CDR3 protein: CASSPTGLYEQYF
clone size: .
V gene: TRBV12-3/TRBV12-4

CDR3 protein: CASSSGTGLREQYF
clone size: few
V gene: TRBV18

CDR3 protein: CATSALGYGYTF
clone size: .
V gene: TRBV24-1

CDR3 protein: CSARGPPSGNTIYF
clone size: .
V gene: TRBV29-1

CDR3 protein: CASSRVIRASTDTQYF
clone size: .
V gene: TRBV27

CDR3 protein: CASSERESERAFF
clone size: .
V gene: TRBV6-6

CDR3 protein: CASSLWGGTEAFF
clone size: .
V gene: TRBV7-2

CDR3 protein: CASTWEGTTEAFF
clone size: .
V gene: TRBV5-6

CDR3 protein: CASSMDRGWANVLTF
clone size: .
V gene: TRBV19

CDR3 protein: CASSGDRVGYTF
clone size: .
V gene: TRBV5-5

CDR3 protein: CAIRDQGPWGPQHF
clone size: few
V gene: TRBV10-3

CDR3 protein: CSARAAGTGRVGELFF
clone size: .
V gene: TRBV20-1

CDR3 protein: CASSPLVRAGELFF
clone size: .
V gene: TRBV6-2/TRBV6-3

CDR3 protein: CASSRGHGGYTF
clone size: few
V gene: TRBV4-2

CDR3 protein: CASTSKGRDTDTQYF
clone size: few
V gene: TRBV12-3/TRBV12-4

CDR3 protein: CASWEASGSTDTQYF
clone size: .
V gene: TRBV5-1

CDR3 protein: CASSNPGQGIYEQYF
clone size: .
V gene: TRBV6-5

CDR3 protein: CASSYMTGTNEKLFF
clone size: .
V gene: TRBV6-5

CDR3 protein: CASSLELRARAEKLFF
clone size: .
V gene: TRBV11-2

CDR3 protein: CASSSQGNTKAFF
clone size: .
V gene: TRBV12-3/TRBV12-4

CDR3 protein: CATSRERAGVNNEQFF
clone size: few
V gene: TRBV15

CDR3 protein: CASSSPERGQPQHF
clone size: few
V gene: TRBV7-2

CDR3 protein: CASSPFGGNTDTQYF
clone size: few
V gene: TRBV5-6

CDR3 protein: CASSPLQGDTEAFF
clone size: .
V gene: TRBV18

CDR3 protein: CASSPRQGAGGYTF
clone size: .
V gene: TRBV12-3/TRBV12-4

CDR3 protein: CASSITSGSILYTQYF
clone size: .
V gene: TRBV7-2

CDR3 protein: CATERGGGYTF
clone size: .
V gene: TRBV19

CDR3 protein: CASSLANREWGTIYF
clone size: few
V gene: TRBV7-9

CDR3 protein: CASSNLAGPAGTQYF
clone size: .
V gene: TRBV27

CDR3 protein: CASSARRDSPSGYTF
clone size: few
V gene: TRBV6-2/TRBV6-3

CDR3 protein: CASSLGLALGQVLTEAFF
clone size: .
V gene: TRBV7-2

CDR3 protein: CASSQDSMNTEAFF
clone size: .
V gene: TRBV6-2/TRBV6-3

CDR3 protein: CASWPGGDAGELFF
clone size: medium-sized
V gene: TRBV12-3/TRBV12-4

CDR3 protein: CASSPPKGRTEAFF
clone size: few
V gene: TRBV18

CDR3 protein: CASSPWPGQGANQPQHF
clone size: once
V gene: TRBV5-6

CDR3 protein: CASSPPGGVQPQHF
clone size: .
V gene: TRBV18

CDR3 protein: CASGLTTDTQYF
clone size: .
V gene: TRBV12-3/TRBV12-4

CDR3 protein: CASRPQSRNEKLFF
clone size: .
V gene: TRBV6-5